These 24 T cell receptor beta chains originate from one sample sequenced in a study of cytomegalovirus exposure and HLA in healthy donors (dated by TCRdb to about 2017). The library relied on the immunoSEQ multiplex PCR assay. A mixture of 60 forward primers for TCR Vbeta segments and 13 reverse primers for TCR Jbeta segments was used in the multiplex PCR. What TCRdb holds here is the immuneACCESS table cut down to in-frame rearrangements. Part of the clones is not present; checked against another copy, under half of the missing clones reflect an unresolved V gene, and the others are unexplained. In this sample the table shows about 160,000 clones, 65% to 90% of which occur a single time. The ten most abundant clones make up roughly 2% of the sample. Sample: PBMCs. These receptors all come from a human donor in good health.

V and J are TRBV6-1 and TRBJ2-2; 10 bases agree with TRBD1. Germline CDR1 MNHNS, CDR2 SASEGT. Trimming removed 4 bases from V and 5 bases from J; junction bases left unmatched: 7. The CDR3 covers 16 residues. The CDR3 is CASSGKRQGATGELFF. CDR3 nucleotide sequence: TGTGCCAGCAGTGGAAAACGACAGGGGGCTACCGGGGAGCTGTTTTTT.

The V gene is TRBV7-9, the J gene TRBJ2-7; D is unclear. Between the trimmed V and J ends, which lost 1 base and 3 bases, there was a span of 4 bases. The CDR3 covers 12 residues. In germline, CDR1 is SEHNR, CDR2 FQNEAQ (reference sequence). The CDR3 loop is CASSLVHYEQYF. The CDR3 DNA follows: TGTGCCAGCAGCTTAGTTCACTACGAGCAGTACTTC.

This clone was detected only once. The chain combines TRBV7-6 with TRBJ2-5; possible D gene TRBD2, 6 bases. The CDR3 is 14 residues long. V was trimmed by 1 base and J by 5 bases, leaving 11 bases between them. In germline, CDR1 is SGHVS, CDR2 FNYEAQ. The chain's CDR3 is CASSLGGDRETQYF. CDR3 sequence (DNA): TGTGCCAGCAGCTTAGGGGGGGATAGGGAGACCCAGTACTTC.

This clone occurred a few times. The rearrangement uses TRBV5-6 and TRBJ1-1; D may be TRBD1 (6 bases). CDR3 size: 15 residues. Germline V gene data show CDR1 as SGHDT and CDR2 as YYEEEE. V lost 0 bases to trimming and J lost 4 bases, with 13 bases between them. As DNA, the CDR3 is TGTGCCAGCAGCTTGGTTCAGGGGATGAGCACTGAAGCTTTCTTT. It codes for CASSLVQGMSTEAFF.

The chain employs TRBV5-1 and TRBJ2-5; 8 positions agree with TRBD2. The germline CDR1 and CDR2 sequences are SGHRS and YFSETQ. There are 14 residues in the CDR3. The V gene end was trimmed by 2 bases and the J gene end by 2 bases; junction bases not matched to a gene: 2. The DNA for the CDR3 is TGCGCCAGCAGCTTTGCGGGGGGTCAAGAGACCCAGTACTTC. Protein sequence: CASSFAGGQETQYF.

The V call is TRBV5-6, the J call TRBJ1-1, with D possibly matching TRBD1 (6 bases). This CDR3 contains 14 residues. V lost 1 base and J lost 5, with 12 bases in between. Per the germline V gene, CDR1 is SGHDT and CDR2 is YYEEEE. CDR3 in amino acids: CASSLFGQSTEAFF. The CDR3 DNA is TGTGCCAGCAGCTTGTTCGGACAGTCAACTGAAGCTTTCTTT.

CDR3 bases: TGTGCCAGCAGCTTAGGTCCCGGGACAGGTCTAACCTACGAGCAGTACTTC. Protein product: CASSLGPGTGLTYEQYF. V usage is TRBV11-2 and J usage is TRBJ2-7; 8 nucleotides line up with TRBD1. The junction had 10 bases not matched to a gene; V was cut back by 1 base and J by 2 bases. CDR1 and CDR2 (germline): SGHAT, FQNNGV. CDR3 length: 17 residues. Full variable domain (missing parts from reference TRBV11-2 and TRBJ2-7): EAGVAQSPRYKIIEKRQSVAFWCNPISGHATLYWYQQILGQGPKLLIQFQNNGVVDDSQLPKDRFSAERLKGVDSTLKIQPAKLEDSAVYLCASSLGPGTGLTYEQYFGPGTRLTVT.

This clone turned up a few times. The chain recombines TRBV10-3 with TRBJ2-7; 9 nucleotides match TRBD2. The ends lost 0 bases at V and 3 bases at J; junction bases unmatched: 3. The germline gives CDR1 ENHRY, CDR2 SYGVKD. This CDR3 spans 15 amino acids. The CDR3 nucleotides are TGTGCCATCAGTGAGTCGGGCGGGGGGGACTACGAGCAGTACTTC. It codes for CAISESGGGDYEQYF.

CDR3 protein: CASSFKRTDPAQHF. Written as DNA, the CDR3 is TGTGCCAGCAGCTTCAAAAGGACAGACCCGGCCCAGCATTTT. V and J are TRBV7-8 and TRBJ1-5, with a weak D call TRBD1 (6 bases). The length of the CDR3 is 14 residues. Germline V CDR1 and CDR2: SGHVS, FQNEAQ. V dropped 3 bases and J dropped 11 bases, with 17 bases sitting between them.

The chain couples TRBV19 to TRBJ2-3; the D is unclear. This CDR3 has 15 residues. Deletions cut 6 bases from V and 4 bases from J, with 17 bases between. Germline assignment: CDR1 LNHDA and CDR2 SQIVND (reference sequence). In nucleotides, the CDR3 is TGTGCCAGTAGCCCCTACCCCGCTTACCCAGATACGCAGTATTTT. It translates to CASSPYPAYPDTQYF.

The chain carries TRBV11-3 and TRBJ2-6; the D is unclear. Germline CDR1 and CDR2: SGHNT and YENEEA. V shed 1 base and J shed 0 bases, with 7 bases lying between them. The CDR3 extends over 16 amino acids. The CDR3 DNA reads TGTGCCAGCAGCTTAGGTCCGCGCTCTGGGGCCAACGTCCTGACTTTC. Its translation is CASSLGPRSGANVLTF.

This clone occurred once. The gene calls are TRBV7-2 and TRBJ1-2, with D unclear. This CDR3 region has 15 residues. Trimming took off 3 bases at V and 0 bases at J, with 11 bases between the two ends. Germline-derived CDR1 and CDR2 are SGHTA and FQGNSA. This chain's CDR3 is CASSFQEETNYGYTF. The CDR3 DNA is TGTGCCAGCAGCTTTCAGGAGGAAACTAACTATGGCTACACCTTC.

The V gene is TRBV7-9, the J gene TRBJ2-1; the D gene is possibly TRBD1 (6 bases). This CDR3 comprises 14 residues. In germline, CDR1 is SEHNR, CDR2 FQNEAQ (reference sequence). The V end lost 0 bases, the J end lost 5 bases, and 8 bases lay between the germline ends. The CDR3 DNA follows: TGTGCCAGCAGCTTAGCCACAGGGAACAATGAGCAGTTCTTC. Translated: CASSLATGNNEQFF.

A remark on this clone: One base away lies a much larger clone, so this may be a sequencing read error. This chain joins TRBV5-1 and TRBJ1-1, with D unclear. The CDR3 spans 14 residues. Trimming left V 0 bases short and J 0 bases short, with 6 bases between. CDR1 is SGHRS and CDR2 is YFSETQ in the germline V gene. CDR3 protein: CASSLDSMNTEAFF. For the CDR3, the DNA is TGCGCCAGCAGCTTGGACAGCATGAACACTGAAGCTTTCTTT.

The chain combines TRBV15 with TRBJ1-1; D uncertain. The CDR3 extends over 15 amino acids. In germline, CDR1 is LNHNV, CDR2 YYDKDF (reference sequence). The V end lost 0 bases, the J end lost 7 bases, and 15 bases lay between the germline ends. The CDR3 reads CATSRDSKPGSEAFF. The CDR3, as DNA: TGTGCCACCAGCAGAGATTCAAAACCGGGGAGTGAAGCTTTCTTT.

This clone has more than one count but fewer than ten. The chain recombines TRBV29-1 with TRBJ2-3; D not resolved. Germline V lookup: CDR1 SQVTM, CDR2 ANQGSEA. V was shortened by 5 bases and J by 4 bases, with 7 bases between the two germline ends. There are 11 residues in the CDR3. As DNA, the CDR3 is TGCAGCGTTTTTGAGGCAGATACGCAGTATTTT. Translation gives CSVFEADTQYF.

The chain carries TRBV19 and TRBJ1-5, with 8 bases that match TRBD1. V was clipped by 4 bases and J by 5 bases; unmatched bases: 10. Germline CDR1 reads LNHDA; CDR2 reads SQIVND (reference sequence). The length of the CDR3 is 16 residues. The CDR3 loop reads CASSTSTGDAYQPQHF. In DNA, the CDR3 is TGTGCCAGTAGTACCTCGACAGGGGATGCGTATCAGCCCCAGCATTTT.

This clone turned up a few times. The chain is built from TRBV2 and TRBJ1-1, with a tentative D call TRBD1 (5 bases). Germline V gene lookup returns CDR1 SNHLY and CDR2 FYNNEI. This CDR3 contains 14 residues. Trimming removed 4 bases at V and 8 bases at J, with 17 bases between. CDR3 region: CASSGGSPRAEAFF. CDR3 DNA: TGTGCCAGCAGTGGGGGCTCACCACGGGCCGAAGCTTTCTTT.

The CDR3 reads CASSLVGSHNEQFF. The CDR3 DNA is TGTGCCAGCAGTTTAGTCGGGAGTCACAATGAGCAGTTCTTC. V usage is TRBV27 and J usage is TRBJ2-1; D may be TRBD2 (6 bases). Germline assignment: CDR1 MNHEY and CDR2 SMNVEV (reference sequence). The germline V and J ends were trimmed by 2 bases and 5 bases, with 10 bases remaining between them. This CDR3 contains 14 residues.

The chain is built from TRBV7-8 and TRBJ2-3, with 11 bases fitting TRBD2. The CDR3 consists of 16 residues. The V and J ends lost 3 bases and 5 bases, in that order; junction bases with no gene match: 7. Germline CDR1 reads SGHVS; CDR2 reads FQNEAQ. CDR3 sequence reads: CASSFLAGGEKDTQYF. CDR3 sequence (DNA): TGTGCCAGCAGCTTCTTAGCGGGGGGGGAGAAAGATACGCAGTATTTT.

The chain uses TRBV5-5 and TRBJ2-5; 11 bases match TRBD2. The length of the CDR3 is 18 residues. Germline V gives CDR1 SGHKS, CDR2 YYEKEE (reference sequence). Germline trimming cut 4 bases from V and 4 bases from J; bases unmatched to any gene: 15. In nucleotides, the CDR3 is TGTGCCAGCAGCCCCGGGACTATAGCGGGGGGGCCGAGAGAGACCCAGTACTTC. Translating gives CASSPGTIAGGPRETQYF.

The V gene is TRBV5-1, the J gene TRBJ1-2; a possible D gene is TRBD1 (6 bases). The CDR3 extends over 17 amino acids. V was cut by 2 bases and J by 0 bases, with 17 bases left in between. Germline V gives CDR1 SGHRS, CDR2 YFSETQ. This CDR3 is CASSLGVDSHSNYGYTF. The DNA for the CDR3 is TGCGCCAGCAGCTTAGGAGTGGACAGCCATTCTAACTATGGCTACACCTTC.

The chain links TRBV27 to TRBJ1-1; weak D call: TRBD1 (6 bases). Trimming pared 3 bases from V and 3 bases from J, leaving 8 bases between. CDR3 length: 13 residues. Germline CDR1 is MNHEY and CDR2 is SMNVEV (reference sequence). The CDR3 is CASSFTGYTEAFF. CDR3 coding DNA: TGTGCCAGCAGTTTTACAGGGTACACTGAAGCTTTCTTT.

The chain is built from TRBV4-1 and TRBJ1-2, with D maybe TRBD1 (6 bases). Germline CDR1 reads MGHRA; CDR2 reads YSYEKL. The CDR3 extends over 14 amino acids. V gave up 1 base and J gave up 4 bases, with 10 bases separating them. DNA for the CDR3: TGCGCCAGCAGCCAAGGACAGGACCGCTATGGCTACACCTTC. As protein: CASSQGQDRYGYTF.